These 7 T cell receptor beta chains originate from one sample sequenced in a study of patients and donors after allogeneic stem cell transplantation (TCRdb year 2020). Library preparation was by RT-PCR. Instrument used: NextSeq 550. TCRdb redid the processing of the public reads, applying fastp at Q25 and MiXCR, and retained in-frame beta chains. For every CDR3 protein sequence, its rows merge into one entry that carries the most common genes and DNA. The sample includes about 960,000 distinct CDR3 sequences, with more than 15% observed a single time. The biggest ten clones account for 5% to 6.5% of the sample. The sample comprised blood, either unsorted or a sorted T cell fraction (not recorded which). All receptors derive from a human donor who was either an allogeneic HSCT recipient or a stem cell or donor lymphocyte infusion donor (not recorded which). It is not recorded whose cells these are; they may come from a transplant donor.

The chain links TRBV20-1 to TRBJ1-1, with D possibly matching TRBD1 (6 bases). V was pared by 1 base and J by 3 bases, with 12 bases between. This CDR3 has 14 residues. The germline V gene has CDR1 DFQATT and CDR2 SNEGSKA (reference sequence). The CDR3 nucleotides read TGCAGTGCTAGAGCCGGGACATTGGACACTGAAGCTTTCTTT. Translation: CSARAGTLDTEAFF.

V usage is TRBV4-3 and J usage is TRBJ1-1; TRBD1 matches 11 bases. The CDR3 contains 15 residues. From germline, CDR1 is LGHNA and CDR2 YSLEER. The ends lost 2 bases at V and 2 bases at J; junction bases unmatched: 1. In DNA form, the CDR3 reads TGCGCCAGCAGCCAATGGACAGGGGGCAACACTGAAGCTTTCTTT. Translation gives CASSQWTGGNTEAFF.

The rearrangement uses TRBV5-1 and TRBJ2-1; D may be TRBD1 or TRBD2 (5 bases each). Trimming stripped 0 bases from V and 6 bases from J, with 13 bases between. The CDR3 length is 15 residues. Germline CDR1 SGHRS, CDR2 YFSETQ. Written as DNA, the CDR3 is TGCGCCAGCAGCTTGGGGTCAACGAGGGGCAATGAGCAGTTCTTC. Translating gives CASSLGSTRGNEQFF.

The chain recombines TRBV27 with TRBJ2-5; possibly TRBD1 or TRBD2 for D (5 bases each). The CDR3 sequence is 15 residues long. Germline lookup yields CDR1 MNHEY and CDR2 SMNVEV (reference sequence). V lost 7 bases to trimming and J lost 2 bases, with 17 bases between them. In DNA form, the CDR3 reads TGTGCCAGCACCCCACTGGGGGAGACGCAAGAGACCCAGTACTTC. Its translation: CASTPLGETQETQYF.

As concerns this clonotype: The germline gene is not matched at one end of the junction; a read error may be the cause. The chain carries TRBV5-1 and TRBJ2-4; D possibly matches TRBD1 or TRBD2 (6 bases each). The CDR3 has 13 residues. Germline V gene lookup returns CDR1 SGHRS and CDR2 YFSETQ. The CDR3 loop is CASSVGGLNSQYF. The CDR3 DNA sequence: TGCGCCAGCAGCGTAGGGGGGTTAAACAGTCAGTACTTC.

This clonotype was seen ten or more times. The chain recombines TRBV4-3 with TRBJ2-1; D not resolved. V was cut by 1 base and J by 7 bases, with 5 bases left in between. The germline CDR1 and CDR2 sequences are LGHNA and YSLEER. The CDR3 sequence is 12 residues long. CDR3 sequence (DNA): TGCGCCAGCAGCCAAGTTTGGAATGAGCAGTTCTTC. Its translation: CASSQVWNEQFF.

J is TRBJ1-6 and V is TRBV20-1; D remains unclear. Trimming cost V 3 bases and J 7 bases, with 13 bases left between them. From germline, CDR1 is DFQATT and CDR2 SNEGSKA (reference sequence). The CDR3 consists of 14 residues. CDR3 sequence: CSASMGRQNSPLHF. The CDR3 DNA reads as TGCAGTGCTAGTATGGGGAGACAAAATTCACCCCTCCACTTT.